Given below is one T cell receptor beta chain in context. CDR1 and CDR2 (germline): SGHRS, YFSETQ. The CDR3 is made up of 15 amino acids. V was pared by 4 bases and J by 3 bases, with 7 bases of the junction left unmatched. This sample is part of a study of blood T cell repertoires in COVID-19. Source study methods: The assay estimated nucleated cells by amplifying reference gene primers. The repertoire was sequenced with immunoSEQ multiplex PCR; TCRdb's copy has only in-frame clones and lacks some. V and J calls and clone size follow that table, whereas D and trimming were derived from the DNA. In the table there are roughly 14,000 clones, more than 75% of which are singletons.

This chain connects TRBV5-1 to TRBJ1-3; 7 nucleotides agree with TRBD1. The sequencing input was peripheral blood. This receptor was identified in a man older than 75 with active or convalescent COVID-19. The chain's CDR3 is CASSPGRGIGNTIYF. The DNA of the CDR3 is TGCGCCAGCAGCCCCGGCAGGGGGATTGGAAACACCATATATTTT.